The 24 T cell receptor beta chains given below trace back to one sample, sequenced in a study of lymphopenia after photon versus proton radiotherapy. Only in-frame clones appear in the TCRdb table, and some are missing; sequencing was by immunoSEQ multiplex PCR. Of 83,000 or so clones in the sample, around 80% were seen once. The input for sequencing was peripheral blood, taken from a patient treated with proton-based radiotherapy. Receptors originate from a man aged 55 to 70 with pancreatic cancer.

This chain joins TRBV28 and TRBJ1-5, with D perhaps matching TRBD1 (5 bases). CDR1 is MDHEN and CDR2 is SYDVKM in the germline V gene. V was trimmed by 6 bases and J by 7 bases, leaving 19 bases between them. The CDR3 totals 15 residues. The CDR3 spells CASSPSIGAGQPQHF. The CDR3 bases are TGTGCCAGCAGCCCATCGATTGGGGCAGGGCAGCCCCAGCATTTT.

This clone was found a few times. The chain uses TRBV5-1 and TRBJ2-7; a possible D gene is TRBD2 (5 bases). Germline CDR1 is SGHRS and CDR2 is YFSETQ. The CDR3 is 13 amino acids. The V gene lost 4 bases and the J gene lost 6 bases, with 14 bases spanning the gap. The CDR3 DNA reads as TGCGCCAGCAGCCCACGAACTCGGGGCGAGCAGTACTTC. Its translation: CASSPRTRGEQYF.

J is TRBJ2-2 and V is TRBV5-1; 7 positions match TRBD1. J was trimmed by 0 bases and V by 6 bases; bases with no gene match: 2. CDR1 and CDR2 (germline): SGHRS, YFSETQ. The CDR3 is 14 amino acids. CDR3 loop: CASNRGTNTGELFF. Here the CDR3 DNA reads TGCGCCAGCAACAGGGGAACGAACACCGGGGAGCTGTTTTTT. The whole variable domain, remainder taken from reference TRBV5-1 and TRBJ2-2, is KAGVTQTPRYLIKTRGQQVTLSCSPISGHRSVSWYQQTPGQGLQFLFEYFSETQRNKGNFPGRFSGRQFSNSRSEMNVSTLELGDSALYLCASNRGTNTGELFFGEGSRLTVL.

Only a few counts were recorded for this clone. Here the CDR3 reads CASALAPDRAEQYF. The CDR3 DNA follows: TGTGCCAGCGCATTGGCCCCAGACAGGGCCGAGCAGTACTTC. The gene calls are TRBV6-5 and TRBJ2-7; 7 bases fit TRBD1. Germline loops: CDR1 MNHEY, CDR2 SVGAGI. With 8 bases clipped from V and 6 bases from J, the junction kept 13 bases outside the gene matches. The CDR3 has 14 amino acids.

V usage is TRBV5-4 and J usage is TRBJ1-6; 7 bases agree with TRBD1. The germline V gene encodes CDR1 SGHNT and CDR2 YYREEE (reference sequence). The CDR3 has 15 residues. The trim removed 4 bases at V and 10 bases at J, leaving 11 bases unmatched. CDR3 in amino acids: CASSPRQGGESPLHF. Written as DNA, the CDR3 is TGTGCCAGCAGCCCGCGACAGGGCGGGGAGTCACCCCTCCACTTT.

This clone was picked up a small number of times. The V call is TRBV5-1, the J call TRBJ2-7, with 7 nucleotides matching TRBD1. Looked up from germline, CDR1 is SGHRS and CDR2 is YFSETQ. Trimming took 1 base from V and 5 from J; bases not matched to a gene: 6. The CDR3 loop spans 14 amino acids. CDR3 sequence reads: CASSLQQGLNEQYF. For the CDR3, the DNA is TGCGCCAGCAGCTTGCAACAGGGGTTAAACGAGCAGTACTTC.

The chain has TRBV5-6 and TRBJ1-2, with TRBD1 as a possible D gene (6 bases). CDR3 size: 15 residues. V was clipped by 0 bases and J by 4 bases, with 13 bases between them. CDR1 is SGHDT and CDR2 is YYEEEE in the germline V gene. CDR3 bases: TGTGCCAGCAGCTTGGTCCCAGGGGTTGTCTATGGCTACACCTTC. Translating gives CASSLVPGVVYGYTF. Full variable domain (rest looked up from reference TRBV5-6 and TRBJ1-2): DAGVTQSPTHLIKTRGQQVTLRCSPKSGHDTVSWYQQALGQGPQFIFQYYEEEERQRGNFPDRFSGHQFPNYSSELNVNALLLGDSALYLCASSLVPGVVYGYTFGSGTRLTVV.

This clone has only one observation. This rearrangement joins TRBV6-1 to TRBJ2-5; 7 positions agree with TRBD2. The CDR3 length is 17 residues. Trimming cost V 2 bases and J 2 bases; bases outside gene matches: 11. Per the germline V gene, CDR1 is MNHNS and CDR2 is SASEGT. The CDR3 protein is CASSESLAYPLQETQYF. The CDR3 DNA reads as TGTGCCAGCAGTGAATCACTAGCGTACCCCCTTCAAGAGACCCAGTACTTC.

The rearrangement links TRBV6-1 to TRBJ1-1; TRBD1 agrees at 7 bases. CDR3 length: 15 amino acids. V was clipped by 2 bases and J by 0 bases; unmatched bases: 3. Germline V gives CDR1 MNHNS, CDR2 SASEGT. As DNA, the CDR3 is TGTGCCAGCAGTGAATCAGGGGGTGTGAACACTGAAGCTTTCTTT. Its translation is CASSESGGVNTEAFF.

This sequence joins TRBV7-2 and TRBJ1-1, with D maybe TRBD1 (5 bases). V was cut by 4 bases and J by 8 bases, with 17 bases left in between. The CDR3 loop spans 14 amino acids. The germline gives CDR1 SGHTA, CDR2 FQGNSA. CDR3 sequence reads: CASSSGYPGTEAFF. CDR3 nucleotide sequence: TGTGCCAGCAGCTCTGGGTACCCCGGGACGGAAGCTTTCTTT.

J is TRBJ2-7 and V is TRBV2, with D unclear. Per the germline V gene, CDR1 is SNHLY and CDR2 is FYNNEI. The CDR3 sequence is 14 residues long. Trimming stripped 6 bases from V and 2 bases from J, with 14 bases between. CDR3 region: CASSPYSTAYEQYF. DNA of the CDR3: TGTGCCAGCAGCCCTTATTCGACGGCCTACGAGCAGTACTTC. The full variable domain, with the rest looked up from reference TRBV2 and TRBJ2-7, is EPEVTQTPSHQVTQMGQEVILRCVPISNHLYFYWYRQILGQKVEFLVSFYNNEISEKSEIFDDQFSVERPDGSNFTLKIRSTKLEDSAMYFCASSPYSTAYEQYFGPGTRLTVT.

This chain joins TRBV18 and TRBJ2-1; D not certain. Trimming cost V 3 bases and J 7 bases, with 10 bases left between them. Germline V gene lookup returns CDR1 KGHSH and CDR2 LQKENI. CDR3 size: 13 residues. The CDR3 bases are TGTGCCAGCTCACCGAATCTAGTGAATGAGCAGTTCTTC. It is translated as CASSPNLVNEQFF.

The rearrangement uses TRBV5-1 and TRBJ2-5; maybe TRBD1 (5 bases). V lost 0 bases, J lost 5 bases, and 17 bases lay in between. The CDR3 covers 16 residues. Germline V gene lookup returns CDR1 SGHRS and CDR2 YFSETQ. CDR3 sequence (DNA): TGCGCCAGCAGCTTGGGGGGCAGGGCGGTTGCGGAGACCCAGTACTTC. This gives the protein CASSLGGRAVAETQYF.

The rearrangement uses TRBV2 and TRBJ1-5, with D tentatively TRBD1 (5 bases). Trimming stripped 2 bases from V and 0 bases from J, with 8 bases between. The length of the CDR3 is 15 residues. Germline CDR1 reads SNHLY; CDR2 reads FYNNEI. CDR3 in amino acids: CASSESTASNQPQHF. The DNA of the CDR3 is TGTGCCAGCAGTGAATCGACAGCTAGCAATCAGCCCCAGCATTTT.

This clone was observed once. This chain uses TRBV7-8 with TRBJ2-5; 9 nucleotides match TRBD2. Germline V gene lookup returns CDR1 SGHVS and CDR2 FQNEAQ. The CDR3 has 14 residues. The ends lost 8 bases at V and 5 bases at J; junction bases unmatched: 9. CDR3 sequence reads: CASVQREVGETQYF. The DNA of the CDR3 is TGTGCCAGCGTACAGCGGGAGGTAGGGGAGACCCAGTACTTC.

The rearrangement uses TRBV5-1 and TRBJ1-3, with D unresolved. The CDR3 runs 15 residues. Trimming removed 4 bases from V and 0 bases from J, with 11 bases in between. Looked up from germline, CDR1 is SGHRS and CDR2 is YFSETQ. CDR3 region: CASSVDTYSGNTIYF. The DNA for the CDR3 is TGCGCCAGCAGCGTAGACACATACTCTGGAAACACCATATATTTT. The whole variable domain, filled in from reference TRBV5-1 and TRBJ1-3, reads KAGVTQTPRYLIKTRGQQVTLSCSPISGHRSVSWYQQTPGQGLQFLFEYFSETQRNKGNFPGRFSGRQFSNSRSEMNVSTLELGDSALYLCASSVDTYSGNTIYFGEGSWLTVV.

The rearrangement joins TRBV19 to TRBJ2-2, with D possibly matching TRBD2 (6 bases). V was cut by 6 bases and J by 7 bases, with 21 bases left in between. The CDR3 sequence is 16 residues long. Per germline, CDR1 LNHDA and CDR2 SQIVND (reference sequence). CDR3 bases: TGTGCCAGTAGGGCCCTTTGGGTGGAGGAGGGCGGGGAGCTGTTTTTT. Translation: CASRALWVEEGGELFF. The full variable domain, in which reference TRBV19 and TRBJ2-2 provide the parts outside the CDR3, is DGGITQSPKYLFRKEGQNVTLSCEQNLNHDAMYWYRQDPGQGLRLIYYSQIVNDFQKGDIAEGYSVSREKKESFPLTVTSAQKNPTAFYLCASRALWVEEGGELFFGEGSRLTVL.

This chain links TRBV9 with TRBJ2-7; TRBD1 agrees at 8 bases. The V gene's germline CDR1 is SGDLS and CDR2 YYNGEE. CDR3 size: 15 residues. Unmatched junction bases numbered 6, after V lost 2 bases and J lost 2 bases. Here the CDR3 DNA reads TGTGCCAGCAGCGTCCCGGGACAGGAGCCCTACGAGCAGTACTTC. Amino acid sequence: CASSVPGQEPYEQYF.

The chain recombines TRBV6-5 with TRBJ1-1; the match to TRBD1 covers 7 bases. The CDR3 length is 14 residues. Germline loops: CDR1 MNHEY, CDR2 SVGAGI. The ends lost 6 bases at V and 5 bases at J; junction bases unmatched: 9. The CDR3 spells CASRGTASSTEAFF. CDR3 coding DNA: TGTGCCAGCAGAGGGACAGCTAGTTCAACTGAAGCTTTCTTT.

The chain employs TRBV6-5 and TRBJ1-2; a weak D match, TRBD1 (6 bases). Germline CDR1 reads MNHEY; CDR2 reads SVGAGI. V lost 6 bases to trimming and J lost 2 bases, with 13 bases between them. The CDR3 is 14 residues long. The CDR3 here is CASSPGQLNYGYTF. The DNA of the CDR3 is TGTGCCAGCAGCCCCGGACAGCTAAACTATGGCTACACCTTC.

J is TRBJ1-3 and V is TRBV9; a weak D match, TRBD1 (6 bases). In germline, CDR1 is SGDLS, CDR2 YYNGEE. V was pared by 4 bases and J by 0 bases, with 17 bases between. This CDR3 comprises 17 residues. Here the CDR3 DNA reads TGTGCCAGCAGCCCAGCGGGACACAAAGTCTCTGGAAACACCATATATTTT. This translates into CASSPAGHKVSGNTIYF.

The chain joins TRBV18 to TRBJ2-7; D tentatively fits TRBD1 or TRBD2 (5 bases each). The CDR3 extends over 15 amino acids. Trimming shortened V by 1 base and J by 2 bases, and 12 bases separated the two germline ends. Germline V gene lookup returns CDR1 KGHSH and CDR2 LQKENI. The CDR3 sequence: CASSPQGTSTYEQYF. DNA for the CDR3: TGTGCCAGCTCACCACAGGGGACGAGCACCTACGAGCAGTACTTC.

The chain is built from TRBV28 and TRBJ1-5; D is unresolved. The CDR3 covers 14 residues. Germline CDR1 and CDR2: MDHEN and SYDVKM. V lost 5 bases and J 7 bases, leaving 15 bases between the germline ends. CDR3 nucleotide sequence: TGTGCCAGCAGTCCCCGACACAAGAAACAGCCCCAGCATTTT. It yields the protein CASSPRHKKQPQHF.

J is TRBJ2-7 and V is TRBV28; the D gene is possibly TRBD1 (6 bases). The V and J ends lost 4 bases and 3 bases respectively, with 10 bases between them. The CDR3 loop spans 13 amino acids. Germline CDR1 reads MDHEN; CDR2 reads SYDVKM. CDR3 sequence: CASSSTGFYEQYF. In DNA, the CDR3 is TGTGCCAGCAGTTCTACAGGGTTCTACGAGCAGTACTTC. Supplemented by reference TRBV28 and TRBJ2-7, the full variable domain reads DVKVTQSSRYLVKRTGEKVFLECVQDMDHENMFWYRQDPGLGLRLIYFSYDVKMKEKGDIPEGYSVSREKKERFSLILESASTNQTSMYLCASSSTGFYEQYFGPGTRLTVT.